Shown below are 26 T cell receptor beta chains from a single sample sequenced in a study of T cells of healthy individuals. Using its own MiXCR run on the 5' RACE reads, TCRdb lists one record per CDR3 protein. This repertoire shows some 69,000 distinct CDR3 sequences, 15% to 20% found once; its top ten account for approximately 4.8%. The receptors originated from a human donor in good health.

V usage is TRBV3-1 and J usage is TRBJ2-7; D perhaps matches TRBD2 (5 bases). The CDR3 consists of 14 residues. The V end lost 1 base, the J end lost 7 bases, and 14 bases lay between the germline ends. Germline CDR1 and CDR2: LGHDT and YNNKEL (reference sequence). CDR3 loop: CASSQGRTPGEQYF. The CDR3, as DNA: TGTGCCAGCAGCCAAGGTCGGACCCCGGGGGAGCAGTACTTC.

V gene TRBV27 combines with J gene TRBJ2-3; TRBD2 aligns across 12 bases. CDR1 is MNHEY and CDR2 is SMNVEV in the germline V gene (reference sequence). This CDR3 spans 16 amino acids. V dropped 7 bases and J dropped 0; count of bases not matched to a gene: 5. The CDR3 here is CASTWTSGVSTDTQYF. The CDR3 DNA is TGTGCCAGCACCTGGACTAGCGGGGTTAGCACAGATACGCAGTATTTT.

This clonotype has a count of ten or more. This chain links TRBV28 with TRBJ1-5; TRBD1 matches 7 bases. This CDR3 region has 14 residues. Germline CDR1 is MDHEN and CDR2 is SYDVKM. The V gene end was trimmed by 5 bases and the J gene end by 4 bases; junction bases not matched to a gene: 5. The DNA of the CDR3 is TGTGCCAGCAGTCTCCCGGACAGGAATCAGCCCCAGCATTTT. The encoded protein is CASSLPDRNQPQHF.

A few counts support this clonotype. The rearrangement uses TRBV30 and TRBJ2-5, with D perhaps assigned TRBD1 or TRBD2 (6 bases each). Between the trimmed V and J ends, which lost 3 bases and 4 bases, there was a span of 12 bases. Per the germline V gene, CDR1 is GTSNPN and CDR2 is SVGIG (reference sequence). CDR3 length: 13 residues. The CDR3 loop reads CAWSRRGAETQYF. The CDR3 DNA sequence: TGTGCCTGGAGCCGGAGGGGGGCAGAGACCCAGTACTTC.

This clonotype was picked up a small number of times. The genes are TRBV5-1 and TRBJ2-7; no definite D call. The CDR3 contains 14 residues. V lost 0 bases to trimming and J lost 2 bases, with 9 bases between them. Germline CDR1 SGHRS, CDR2 YFSETQ. Here the CDR3 DNA reads TGCGCCAGCAGCTTGGCTCCGGGCCCCTACGAGCAGTACTTC. Amino acid sequence: CASSLAPGPYEQYF.

The CDR3 reads CASSPLPSSYEQYF. In nucleotides, the CDR3 is TGTGCCAGCAGCCCCCTGCCCAGCTCCTACGAGCAGTACTTC. V and J are TRBV11-2 and TRBJ2-7; no clear D gene. Germline loops: CDR1 SGHAT, CDR2 FQNNGV. CDR3 length: 14 amino acids. The ends were cut back, 5 bases at V and 0 bases at J, with 11 bases in the middle.

J is TRBJ2-1 and V is TRBV5-1; TRBD2 agrees at 7 bases. The CDR3 covers 13 residues. The trim removed 5 bases at V and 6 bases at J, leaving 5 bases unmatched. Germline V gene sequence: CDR1 SGHRS, CDR2 YFSETQ. Written as DNA, the CDR3 is TGCGCCAGCAGGTTCTCGGGGGGCAATGAGCAGTTCTTC. This encodes CASRFSGGNEQFF. Filled out from reference TRBV5-1 and TRBJ2-1, the complete variable domain reads KAGVTQTPRYLIKTRGQQVTLSCSPISGHRSVSWYQQTPGQGLQFLFEYFSETQRNKGNFPGRFSGRQFSNSRSEMNVSTLELGDSALYLCASRFSGGNEQFFGPGTRLTVL.

V and J are TRBV7-9 and TRBJ2-5; the D gene is possibly TRBD2 (7 bases). This CDR3 spans 15 amino acids. V was cut by 5 bases and J by 5 bases, with 18 bases left in between. Per the germline V gene, CDR1 is SEHNR and CDR2 is FQNEAQ (reference sequence). CDR3: CASSLVGGLGETQYF. CDR3 coding DNA: TGTGCCAGCAGCCTAGTCGGGGGGCTGGGCGAGACCCAGTACTTC.

This clonotype was detected ten times or more. CDR3 in DNA: TGTGCCCTCGGCAAGGGGCCCATGTCTTACGAGCAGTACTTC. Amino acid sequence: CALGKGPMSYEQYF. The chain uses TRBV10-3 and TRBJ2-7; tentative D call: TRBD1 (5 bases). The CDR3 extends over 14 amino acids. V shed 11 bases and J shed 4 bases, with 21 bases lying between them. The V gene's germline CDR1 is ENHRY and CDR2 SYGVKD.

This rearrangement joins TRBV9 to TRBJ2-2; D may be TRBD2 (6 bases). Trimming pared 4 bases from V and 4 bases from J, leaving 14 bases between. CDR1 and CDR2 from the germline V gene are SGDLS and YYNGEE. The CDR3 contains 15 residues. In DNA, the CDR3 is TGTGCCAGCAGCCCCTGGGACTCATTCACCGGGGAGCTGTTTTTT. Protein: CASSPWDSFTGELFF.

This chain links TRBV7-2 with TRBJ2-3; the D gene is possibly TRBD2 (6 bases). This CDR3 has 14 residues. Germline V CDR1 and CDR2: SGHTA, FQGNSA. The V end lost 3 bases, the J end lost 2 bases, and 9 bases lay between the germline ends. In DNA form, the CDR3 reads TGTGCCAGCAGCTTTGGGGGGTCCACAGATACGCAGTATTTT. The encoded protein is CASSFGGSTDTQYF.

J is TRBJ2-1 and V is TRBV18, with 11 bases matching TRBD2. CDR3 size: 17 residues. Looked up from germline, CDR1 is KGHSH and CDR2 is LQKENI. J lost 0 bases, V lost 2 bases, and 3 bases had no gene match. CDR3: CASSPGTSGSSYNEQFF. CDR3 DNA sequence: TGTGCCAGCTCACCAGGGACTAGCGGAAGCTCCTACAATGAGCAGTTCTTC. Full variable domain (rest looked up from reference TRBV18 and TRBJ2-1): NAGVMQNPRHLVRRRGQEARLRCSPMKGHSHVYWYRQLPEEGLKFMVYLQKENIIDESGMPKERFSAEFPKEGPSILRIQQVVRGDSAAYFCASSPGTSGSSYNEQFFGPGTRLTVL.

This clonotype was seen repeatedly, ten times or more. DNA of the CDR3: TGCAGTGCTCCGGGACAGGCTAGCAATCAGCCCCAGCATTTT. It codes for CSAPGQASNQPQHF. This chain joins TRBV20-1 and TRBJ1-5; 8 bases align to TRBD1. Trimming took 5 bases from V and 0 from J; bases not matched to a gene: 3. Germline V lookup: CDR1 DFQATT, CDR2 SNEGSKA (reference sequence). This CDR3 region has 14 residues.

This clonotype has just a few counts. This chain uses TRBV7-9 with TRBJ2-7; perhaps D is TRBD1 or TRBD2 (6 bases each). The CDR3 contains 16 residues. Germline lookup yields CDR1 SEHNR and CDR2 FQNEAQ (reference sequence). V was clipped by 0 bases and J by 2 bases, with 14 bases between them. DNA of the CDR3: TGTGCCAGCAGCTTAGCGGGCGGGACAACCACCTACGAGCAGTACTTC. Its translation is CASSLAGGTTTYEQYF.

The chain combines TRBV9 with TRBJ1-2, with no clear D. Per the germline V gene, CDR1 is SGDLS and CDR2 is YYNGEE. This CDR3 has 15 residues. The ends were cut back, 0 bases at V and 8 bases at J, with 17 bases in the middle. In DNA, the CDR3 is TGTGCCAGCAGCGTAGCCCTACATGATCCGGGCGGCTACACCTTC. Its protein is CASSVALHDPGGYTF.

This clonotype was counted many times. The CDR3: CATSDRGASNQPQHF. In nucleotides, the CDR3 is TGTGCCACCAGTGATCGGGGGGCCAGCAATCAGCCCCAGCATTTT. This chain connects TRBV24-1 to TRBJ1-5; the D gene is possibly TRBD1 (6 bases). The V and J ends lost 3 bases and 1 base respectively, with 9 bases between them. Germline-derived CDR1 and CDR2 are KGHDR and SFDVKD. This CDR3 is built from 15 residues.

This clonotype was recorded many times. V is TRBV6-4 and J is TRBJ2-1, with 10 bases matching TRBD2. This CDR3 contains 15 residues. The germline CDR1 and CDR2 sequences are MRHNA and SNTAGT. The V segment lost 2 bases and the J segment 3 bases; nucleotides outside the gene matches: 1. The CDR3 protein is CASSDGTSDYNEQFF. CDR3 in DNA: TGTGCCAGCAGTGACGGGACTAGCGACTACAATGAGCAGTTCTTC.

This clonotype was recorded many times. The chain uses TRBV7-2 and TRBJ2-2; 12 nucleotides agree with TRBD2. Germline CDR1 reads SGHTA; CDR2 reads FQGNSA. Germline trimming cut 4 bases from V and 3 bases from J; bases unmatched to any gene: 3. The CDR3 loop spans 16 amino acids. The CDR3, as DNA: TGTGCCAGCAGCTCGAGGACTAGCGGGGACACCGGGGAGCTGTTTTTT. Its translation is CASSSRTSGDTGELFF.

This clonotype came up many times. CDR3 sequence reads: CASSTTSGRLNEQFF. The DNA of the CDR3 is TGCGCCAGCAGCACGACTAGCGGGAGGCTAAATGAGCAGTTCTTC. V is TRBV4-1 and J is TRBJ2-1; TRBD2 matches 13 bases. The CDR3 consists of 15 residues. After removal of 5 bases from V and 7 bases from J, the junction contained 5 bases not matched to a gene. From germline, CDR1 is MGHRA and CDR2 YSYEKL.

This clonotype was observed many times. The gene calls are TRBV11-2 and TRBJ1-6; maybe TRBD1 (5 bases). The germline gives CDR1 SGHAT, CDR2 FQNNGV. V gave up 4 bases and J gave up 4 bases, with 11 bases separating them. The CDR3 contains 15 residues. CDR3 DNA: TGTGCCAGCAGCTCCGTACAGGTGTATAATTCACCCCTCCACTTT. Translating gives CASSSVQVYNSPLHF.

There are many counts of this clonotype. The genes are TRBV3-1 and TRBJ2-4; D gene uncertain. Trimming took off 7 bases at V and 2 bases at J, with 9 bases between the two ends. CDR3 size: 13 residues. Germline V gives CDR1 LGHDT, CDR2 YNNKEL (reference sequence). CDR3 sequence (DNA): TGTGCCAGCACGCCGCCTACCAAAAACATTCAGTACTTC. It is translated as CASTPPTKNIQYF.

This clonotype was detected ten times or more. The chain combines TRBV28 with TRBJ2-7, with D uncertain. Germline CDR1 reads MDHEN; CDR2 reads SYDVKM. V was clipped by 3 bases and J by 0 bases, with 15 bases between them. The CDR3 totals 16 residues. CDR3 amino acids: CASSFTELRRSYEQYF. DNA for the CDR3: TGTGCCAGCAGTTTTACCGAATTAAGGCGCTCCTACGAGCAGTACTTC.

This clonotype was found a few times. J is TRBJ2-4 and V is TRBV6-2 or TRBV6-3, with D unclear. Trimming shortened V by 7 bases and J by 9 bases, and 16 bases separated the two germline ends. Germline CDR1 and CDR2: MNHEY and SVGEGT. The CDR3 loop spans 13 amino acids. CDR3 sequence: CASKLENVGIQYF. Here the CDR3 DNA reads TGTGCCAGCAAGTTAGAGAATGTTGGCATTCAGTACTTC.

This clonotype has just a few counts. V is TRBV4-1 and J is TRBJ1-6, with 8 bases aligning to TRBD1. Germline trimming cut 4 bases from V and 9 bases from J; bases unmatched to any gene: 14. The germline CDR1 and CDR2 sequences are MGHRA and YSYEKL. CDR3 length: 17 amino acids. The CDR3: CASSLTSGGEYGSPLHF. For the CDR3, the DNA is TGCGCCAGCAGCCTAACTTCAGGGGGCGAGTATGGTTCACCCCTCCACTTT.

In this sample, this clonotype turned up once. V gene TRBV24-1 combines with J gene TRBJ2-1; tentatively, D is TRBD2 (5 bases). V was shortened by 4 bases and J by 3 bases, with 15 bases between the two germline ends. The CDR3 has 16 residues. The V gene's germline CDR1 is KGHDR and CDR2 SFDVKD. The CDR3 region is CATSDSSRDNYNEQFF. The CDR3 DNA sequence: TGTGCCACCAGTGACTCTAGCCGAGATAACTACAATGAGCAGTTCTTC.

This clonotype was observed many times. The V gene is TRBV4-2, the J gene TRBJ1-1; no clear D gene. V was pared by 4 bases and J by 3 bases, with 15 bases between. The CDR3 totals 15 residues. Germline V CDR1 and CDR2: LGHNA, YNFKEQ. In DNA, the CDR3 is TGTGCCAGCAGCCCGCCGAGTGGGGATTACACTGAAGCTTTCTTT. Its translation: CASSPPSGDYTEAFF.